The 27 T cell receptor beta chains below come from one sample, sequenced in a study of blood T cell repertoires in COVID-19. Assay: immunoSEQ multiplex PCR; the TCRdb copy retains only in-frame clones and omits some. The repertoire consists of hundreds of thousands of clones, with 75% to 85% occurring once and the leading ten covering roughly 8%. Input material: peripheral blood. The receptors derive from a woman older than 75 with COVID-19, enrolled during active disease.

To note about this clone: The junction departs from germline at one end; a sequencing error may be responsible. The V and J genes are TRBV28 and TRBJ1-3; D is undetermined. Germline lookup yields CDR1 MDHEN and CDR2 SYDVKM. The CDR3 contains 14 residues. The CDR3 reads CASSLTGGGDTIYF. The CDR3 region has the DNA TGTGCCAGCAGTTTAACCGGAGGTGGAGACACCATATATTTT.

This chain connects TRBV11-2 to TRBJ2-5, with D perhaps TRBD2 (5 bases). V was cut by 5 bases and J by 2 bases, with 15 bases left in between. The CDR3 loop spans 15 amino acids. The germline gives CDR1 SGHAT, CDR2 FQNNGV. Here the CDR3 reads CASSPGSYRQETQYF. The CDR3 DNA sequence: TGTGCCAGCAGCCCTGGGAGCTACCGACAAGAGACCCAGTACTTC.

The chain has TRBV30 and TRBJ2-3, with D possibly matching TRBD1 (5 bases). CDR3 length: 12 amino acids. Trimming stripped 7 bases from V and 4 bases from J, with 12 bases between. From germline, CDR1 is GTSNPN and CDR2 SVGIG (reference sequence). Here the CDR3 reads CAFSRGPDTQYF. Here the CDR3 DNA reads TGTGCCTTTTCTAGGGGCCCAGATACGCAGTATTTT.

The chain employs TRBV18 and TRBJ2-1, with D maybe TRBD1 (6 bases). Germline V gives CDR1 KGHSH, CDR2 LQKENI. V lost 3 bases to trimming and J lost 7 bases, with 10 bases between them. The CDR3 runs 13 residues. CDR3 nucleotide sequence: TGTGCCAGCTCACCTCGGCAGGGGAATGAGCAGTTCTTC. Its protein product is CASSPRQGNEQFF. Combining the CDR3 with reference TRBV18 and TRBJ2-1 gives the whole variable domain NAGVMQNPRHLVRRRGQEARLRCSPMKGHSHVYWYRQLPEEGLKFMVYLQKENIIDESGMPKERFSAEFPKEGPSILRIQQVVRGDSAAYFCASSPRQGNEQFFGPGTRLTVL.

CDR3: CASSLRGINYGYTF. In DNA form, the CDR3 reads TGTGCCAGCAGCCTCAGGGGGATTAACTATGGCTACACCTTC. J is TRBJ1-2 and V is TRBV5-4; 7 bases fit TRBD1. This CDR3 has 14 amino acids. Per the germline V gene, CDR1 is SGHNT and CDR2 is YYREEE (reference sequence). V gave up 4 bases and J gave up 1 base; unmatched junction bases: 4.

This clone was detected once. This chain connects TRBV5-1 to TRBJ1-2; D uncertain. Trimming took 1 base from V and 3 from J, leaving 7 bases between them. The CDR3 extends over 13 amino acids. Germline loops: CDR1 SGHRS, CDR2 YFSETQ. The CDR3 loop reads CASSLQTHYGYTF. The CDR3 region has the DNA TGCGCCAGCAGCTTGCAGACTCACTATGGCTACACCTTC.

This clone was recorded once. The chain links TRBV5-1 to TRBJ1-1; TRBD1 aligns across 8 bases. V dropped 4 bases and J dropped 0; count of bases not matched to a gene: 5. This CDR3 has 15 amino acids. The germline V gene encodes CDR1 SGHRS and CDR2 YFSETQ. The CDR3 is CASSPWTGMNTEAFF. The CDR3 DNA reads as TGCGCCAGCAGCCCTTGGACAGGGATGAACACTGAAGCTTTCTTT.

J is TRBJ2-1 and V is TRBV5-8; TRBD1 matches at 7 bases. Unmatched junction bases numbered 8, after V lost 1 base and J lost 4 bases. CDR1 is SGHTS and CDR2 is YDEGEE in the germline V gene. This CDR3 has 16 residues. CDR3 sequence: CASSLIGTVLYNEQFF. The DNA for the CDR3 is TGTGCCAGCAGCTTGATTGGGACAGTACTTTACAATGAGCAGTTCTTC.

CDR3 DNA sequence: TGTGCCAGTGGGCTAGCGGGAGGTCGGTACACCGGGGAGCTGTTTTTT. It specifies CASGLAGGRYTGELFF. J is TRBJ2-2 and V is TRBV27, with 11 bases lining up with TRBD2. The CDR3 extends over 16 amino acids. V was pared by 9 bases and J by 3 bases, with 9 bases of the junction left unmatched. In germline, CDR1 is MNHEY, CDR2 SMNVEV (reference sequence).

V is TRBV18 and J is TRBJ1-5; 12 positions match TRBD1. The CDR3 totals 16 residues. Trimming cost V 3 bases and J 3 bases; bases outside gene matches: 3. CDR1 KGHSH and CDR2 LQKENI come from the germline V gene. The CDR3 here is CASSPGTGGLNQPQHF. The CDR3 DNA sequence: TGTGCCAGCTCACCGGGGACAGGGGGCCTCAATCAGCCCCAGCATTTT.

The chain carries TRBV29-1 and TRBJ2-1; 8 positions match TRBD1. The V gene end was trimmed by 1 base and the J gene end by 10 bases; junction bases not matched to a gene: 12. CDR3 length: 15 residues. Per the germline V gene, CDR1 is SQVTM and CDR2 is ANQGSEA. Written as DNA, the CDR3 is TGCAGCGTTGAAGGTGGAGACAGGGGATACCGGGAGCAGTTCTTC. This encodes CSVEGGDRGYREQFF.

V and J are TRBV24-1 and TRBJ2-1; 12 bases align to TRBD2. CDR3 size: 16 residues. CDR1 and CDR2 (germline): KGHDR, SFDVKD. V was clipped by 3 bases and J by 5 bases; unmatched bases: 4. CDR3 nucleotide sequence: TGTGCCACCAGTGATCGGCTAGCGGGAGGGCACAATGAGCAGTTCTTC. Its translation: CATSDRLAGGHNEQFF.

The rearrangement uses TRBV6-6 and TRBJ1-1; D is uncertain. From germline, CDR1 is MNHNY and CDR2 SVGAGI (reference sequence). The CDR3 contains 13 residues. With 2 bases removed from V and 5 bases from J, the gap between germline ends came to 9 bases. The CDR3, as DNA: TGTGCCAGCAGTTACGGGCCGGGAACTGAAGCTTTCTTT. It codes for CASSYGPGTEAFF.

The chain has TRBV7-6 and TRBJ2-7; possible D gene TRBD2, 5 bases. The CDR3 contains 16 residues. The V gene's germline CDR1 is SGHVS and CDR2 FNYEAQ. Trimming shortened V by 1 base and J by 0 bases, and 13 bases separated the two germline ends. The CDR3 sequence: CASSLGPDLSSYEQYF. The CDR3 region has the DNA TGTGCCAGCAGCTTAGGACCGGACTTAAGCTCCTACGAGCAGTACTTC. Full variable domain (missing parts from reference TRBV7-6 and TRBJ2-7): GAGVSQSPRYKVTKRGQDVALRCDPISGHVSLYWYRQALGQGPEFLTYFNYEAQQDKSGLPNDRFSAERPEGSISTLTIQRTEQRDSAMYRCASSLGPDLSSYEQYFGPGTRLTVT.

This clone is a singleton in its sample. The genes are TRBV7-9 and TRBJ1-1; TRBD1 is a possible D gene (6 bases). Germline V CDR1 and CDR2: SEHNR, FQNEAQ (reference sequence). This CDR3 has 13 amino acids. V was shortened by 7 bases and J by 5 bases, with 14 bases between the two germline ends. This chain's CDR3 is CASTRGQPTEAFF. In DNA, the CDR3 is TGTGCCAGCACCCGTGGACAGCCGACTGAAGCTTTCTTT.

In its sample, this clone was seen once. The rearrangement uses TRBV7-9 and TRBJ2-3; 9 bases are a match to TRBD2. V trimming: 3 bases; J trimming: 2 bases; junction bases outside the gene matches: 3. The CDR3 has 15 residues. Germline values: CDR1 SEHNR, CDR2 FQNEAQ (reference sequence). The CDR3: CASSFSGGYTDTQYF. The CDR3 DNA follows: TGTGCCAGCAGCTTTAGCGGGGGCTACACAGATACGCAGTATTTT.

This sequence joins TRBV5-1 and TRBJ2-2; 7 bases are a match to TRBD1. Trimming at V came to 4 bases and at J to 5 bases, leaving 8 bases not matched to a gene. Germline assignment: CDR1 SGHRS and CDR2 YFSETQ. The CDR3 totals 15 residues. CDR3 loop: CASSTRQGKTGELFF. CDR3 sequence (DNA): TGCGCCAGCAGCACAAGACAGGGAAAGACCGGGGAGCTGTTTTTT.

The CDR3 here is CASSTWGGQPQHF. The CDR3 DNA reads TGTGCCAGCAGTACATGGGGGGGTCAGCCCCAGCATTTT. The chain couples TRBV6-5 to TRBJ1-5; maybe TRBD1 (5 bases). CDR3 length equals 13 residues. Germline V gene data show CDR1 as MNHEY and CDR2 as SVGAGI. Trimming removed 5 bases at V and 6 bases at J, with 11 bases between.

This chain connects TRBV6-6 to TRBJ1-2; 12 positions agree with TRBD1. The germline V gene has CDR1 MNHNY and CDR2 SVGAGI (reference sequence). The CDR3 contains 17 residues. The V gene end was trimmed by 5 bases and the J gene end by 3 bases; junction bases not matched to a gene: 10. The CDR3 spells CASSPSLGTGGDYGYTF. The CDR3 DNA follows: TGTGCCAGCAGTCCCAGTCTGGGGACAGGGGGCGACTATGGCTACACCTTC.

The J gene is TRBJ2-7, the V gene TRBV3-1 (or the pseudogene TRBV3-2); D is perhaps TRBD2 (5 bases). CDR1 and CDR2 (germline): LGHDT, YNNKEL (reference sequence). The CDR3 runs 13 residues. Between the trimmed V and J ends, which lost 3 bases and 3 bases, there was a span of 9 bases. The CDR3 DNA is TGTGCCAGCAGCCAGGCCGGGATCTACGAGCAGTACTTC. It codes for CASSQAGIYEQYF.

This rearrangement joins TRBV6-5 to TRBJ1-4, with D possibly being TRBD1 (6 bases). V lost 5 bases to trimming and J lost 3 bases, with 13 bases between them. In germline, CDR1 is MNHEY, CDR2 SVGAGI. This CDR3 has 15 amino acids. The CDR3 region is CASSHKGVSNEKLFF. As DNA, the CDR3 is TGTGCCAGCAGTCACAAGGGGGTTTCTAATGAAAAACTGTTTTTT.

The chain carries TRBV10-3 and TRBJ1-2; a possible D gene is TRBD1 (5 bases). V dropped 4 bases and J dropped 5 bases, with 11 bases sitting between them. The germline CDR1 and CDR2 sequences are ENHRY and SYGVKD. The CDR3 is 13 residues long. CDR3 amino acids: CAISGGLEYGYTF. CDR3 coding DNA: TGTGCCATCAGTGGGGGCCTGGAGTATGGCTACACCTTC.

The chain is built from TRBV7-9 and TRBJ1-2; D gene uncertain. This CDR3 has 13 amino acids. V shed 1 base and J shed 4 bases, with 7 bases lying between them. Germline V gene lookup returns CDR1 SEHNR and CDR2 FQNEAQ (reference sequence). This CDR3 is CASSLDTVYGYTF. The CDR3 nucleotides read TGTGCCAGCAGCTTAGACACCGTCTATGGCTACACCTTC.

The chain uses TRBV30 and TRBJ1-1; 9 nucleotides match TRBD1. Germline CDR1 GTSNPN, CDR2 SVGIG (reference sequence). The V and J ends lost 4 bases and 4 bases, in that order; junction bases with no gene match: 4. This CDR3 region has 13 residues. CDR3 sequence (DNA): TGTGCCTGGAAAAGACAGGGGGTCACTGAAGCTTTCTTT. Translating gives CAWKRQGVTEAFF.

This chain uses TRBV6-6 with TRBJ1-1; 8 bases map to TRBD1. V was clipped by 0 bases and J by 3 bases; unmatched bases: 3. The germline V gene encodes CDR1 MNHNY and CDR2 SVGAGI (reference sequence). This CDR3 has 15 amino acids. Here the CDR3 reads CASSYSNRGDTEAFF. The CDR3 bases are TGTGCCAGCAGTTACTCGAACAGGGGGGACACTGAAGCTTTCTTT.

The chain carries TRBV5-1 and TRBJ1-1; a possible D gene is TRBD1 (6 bases). CDR1 is SGHRS and CDR2 is YFSETQ in the germline V gene. The CDR3 totals 14 residues. V lost 2 bases and J 4 bases, leaving 12 bases between the germline ends. CDR3 DNA: TGCGCCAGCAGCTTAGGGGGAAGTATCACTGAAGCTTTCTTT. It yields the protein CASSLGGSITEAFF. Full variable domain (rest looked up from reference TRBV5-1 and TRBJ1-1): KAGVTQTPRYLIKTRGQQVTLSCSPISGHRSVSWYQQTPGQGLQFLFEYFSETQRNKGNFPGRFSGRQFSNSRSEMNVSTLELGDSALYLCASSLGGSITEAFFGQGTRLTVV.

The J gene is TRBJ1-1, the V gene TRBV29-1; D might be TRBD1 (6 bases). The CDR3 consists of 12 residues. The germline V gene has CDR1 SQVTM and CDR2 ANQGSEA. The V end lost 5 bases, the J end lost 12 bases, and 19 bases lay between the germline ends. The CDR3 sequence is CSVTQLGASTFF. Written as DNA, the CDR3 is TGCAGCGTTACCCAACTGGGGGCGAGTACTTTCTTT.